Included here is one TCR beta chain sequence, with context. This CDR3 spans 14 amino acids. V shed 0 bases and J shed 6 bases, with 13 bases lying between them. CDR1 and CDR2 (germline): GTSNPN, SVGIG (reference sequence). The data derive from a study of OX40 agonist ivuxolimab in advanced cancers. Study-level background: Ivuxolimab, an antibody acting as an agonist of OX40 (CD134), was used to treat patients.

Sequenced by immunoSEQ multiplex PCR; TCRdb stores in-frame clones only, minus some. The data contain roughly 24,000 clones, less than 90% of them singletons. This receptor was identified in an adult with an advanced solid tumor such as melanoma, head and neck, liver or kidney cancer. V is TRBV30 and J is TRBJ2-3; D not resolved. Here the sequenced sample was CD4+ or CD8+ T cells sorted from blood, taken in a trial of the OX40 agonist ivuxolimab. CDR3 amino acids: CAWSVRSPRDTQYF. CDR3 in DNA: TGTGCCTGGAGTGTACGGTCCCCTAGGGATACGCAGTATTTT. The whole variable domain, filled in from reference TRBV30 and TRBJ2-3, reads SQTIHQWPATLVQPVGSPLSLECTVEGTSNPNLYWYRQAAGRGLQLLFYSVGIGQISSEVPQNLSASRPQDRQFILSSKKLLLSDSGFYLCAWSVRSPRDTQYFGPGTRLTVL.